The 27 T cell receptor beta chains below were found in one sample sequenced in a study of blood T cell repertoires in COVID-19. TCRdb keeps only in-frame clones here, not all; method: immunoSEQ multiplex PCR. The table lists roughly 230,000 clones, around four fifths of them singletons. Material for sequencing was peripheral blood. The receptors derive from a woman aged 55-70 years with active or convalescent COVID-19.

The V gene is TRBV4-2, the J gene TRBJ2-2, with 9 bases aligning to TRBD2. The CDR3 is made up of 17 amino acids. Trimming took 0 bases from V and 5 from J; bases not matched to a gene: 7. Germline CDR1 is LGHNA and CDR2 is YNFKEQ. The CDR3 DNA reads TGTGCCAGCAGCCAAGAGAGGGCGGGAGGGCCGACCGGGGAGCTGTTTTTT. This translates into CASSQERAGGPTGELFF.

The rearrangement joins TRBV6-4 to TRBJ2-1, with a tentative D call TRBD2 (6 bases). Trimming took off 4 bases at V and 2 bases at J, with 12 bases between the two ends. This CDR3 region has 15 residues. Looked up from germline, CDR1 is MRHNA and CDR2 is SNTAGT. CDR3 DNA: TGTGCCAGCAGTGTGGAGGGGAGCGCCTACAATGAGCAGTTCTTC. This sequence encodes CASSVEGSAYNEQFF.

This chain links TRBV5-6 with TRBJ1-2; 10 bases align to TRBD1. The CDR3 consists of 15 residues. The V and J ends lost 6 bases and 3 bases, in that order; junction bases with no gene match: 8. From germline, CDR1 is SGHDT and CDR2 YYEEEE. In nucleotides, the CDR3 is TGTGCCAGCACCTTAACCGGGACAGGGGACTATGGCTACACCTTC. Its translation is CASTLTGTGDYGYTF.

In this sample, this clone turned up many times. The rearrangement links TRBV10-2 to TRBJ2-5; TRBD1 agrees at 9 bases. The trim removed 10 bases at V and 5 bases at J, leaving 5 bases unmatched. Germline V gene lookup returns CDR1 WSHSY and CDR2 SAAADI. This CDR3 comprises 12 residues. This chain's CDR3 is CATGQGWETQYF. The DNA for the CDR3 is TGCGCCACCGGACAGGGGTGGGAGACCCAGTACTTC.

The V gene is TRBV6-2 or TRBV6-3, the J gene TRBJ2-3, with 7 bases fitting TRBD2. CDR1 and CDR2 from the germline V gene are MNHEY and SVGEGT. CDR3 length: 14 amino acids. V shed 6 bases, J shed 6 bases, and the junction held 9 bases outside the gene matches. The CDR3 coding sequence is TGTGCCAGCAGCCGAACCGCGGGGGTCGATACGCAGTATTTT. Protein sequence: CASSRTAGVDTQYF.

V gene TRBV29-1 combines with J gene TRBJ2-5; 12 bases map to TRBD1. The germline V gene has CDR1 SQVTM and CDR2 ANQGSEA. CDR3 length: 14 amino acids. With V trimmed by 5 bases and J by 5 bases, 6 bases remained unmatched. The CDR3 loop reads CSVTGTGGRETQYF. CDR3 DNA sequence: TGCAGCGTTACCGGGACAGGGGGCCGGGAGACCCAGTACTTC.

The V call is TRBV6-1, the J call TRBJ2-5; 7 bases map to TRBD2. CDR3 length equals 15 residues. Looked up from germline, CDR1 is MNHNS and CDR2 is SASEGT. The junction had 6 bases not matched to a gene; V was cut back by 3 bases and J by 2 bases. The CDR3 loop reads CASSDFLGGQETQYF. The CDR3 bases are TGTGCCAGCAGTGATTTCCTGGGGGGGCAAGAGACCCAGTACTTC.

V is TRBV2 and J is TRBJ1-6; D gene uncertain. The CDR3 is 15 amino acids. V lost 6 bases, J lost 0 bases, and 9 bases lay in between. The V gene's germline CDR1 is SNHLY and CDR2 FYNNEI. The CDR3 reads CASRQPSSYNSPLHF. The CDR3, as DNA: TGTGCCAGCAGACAGCCAAGCTCCTATAATTCACCCCTCCACTTT. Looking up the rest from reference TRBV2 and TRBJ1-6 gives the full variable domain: EPEVTQTPSHQVTQMGQEVILRCVPISNHLYFYWYRQILGQKVEFLVSFYNNEISEKSEIFDDQFSVERPDGSNFTLKIRSTKLEDSAMYFCASRQPSSYNSPLHFGNGTRLTVT.

CDR3 nucleotide sequence: TGTGCCAGCAGTTATTCGCGGGAACCGCCAATTGATGAGCAGTTCTTC. Protein product: CASSYSREPPIDEQFF. The chain recombines TRBV6-5 with TRBJ2-1; maybe TRBD2 (6 bases). The CDR3 length is 16 residues. Germline-derived CDR1 and CDR2 are MNHEY and SVGAGI. V lost 3 bases, J lost 8 bases, and 20 bases lay in between.

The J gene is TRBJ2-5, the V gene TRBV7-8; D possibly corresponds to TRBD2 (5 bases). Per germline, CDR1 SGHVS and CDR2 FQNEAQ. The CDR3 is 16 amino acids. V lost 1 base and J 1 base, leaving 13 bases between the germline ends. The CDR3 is CASSLEEVTGQETQYF. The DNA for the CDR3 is TGTGCCAGCAGCTTAGAGGAGGTGACGGGCCAAGAGACCCAGTACTTC.

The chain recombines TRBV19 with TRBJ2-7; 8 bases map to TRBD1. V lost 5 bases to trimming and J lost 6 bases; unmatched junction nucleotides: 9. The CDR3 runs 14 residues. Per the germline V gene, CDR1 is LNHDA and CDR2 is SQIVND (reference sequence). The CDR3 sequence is CASSPTDRGGEQYV. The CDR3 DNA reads TGTGCCAGTAGTCCTACAGACAGGGGCGGCGAGCAGTACGTC.

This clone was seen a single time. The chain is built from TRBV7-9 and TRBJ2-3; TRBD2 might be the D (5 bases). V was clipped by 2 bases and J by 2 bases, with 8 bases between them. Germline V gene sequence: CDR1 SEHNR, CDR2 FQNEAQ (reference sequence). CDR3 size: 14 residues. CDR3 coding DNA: TGTGCCAGCAGCTTATCGGGGTTCACAGATACGCAGTATTTT. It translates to CASSLSGFTDTQYF.

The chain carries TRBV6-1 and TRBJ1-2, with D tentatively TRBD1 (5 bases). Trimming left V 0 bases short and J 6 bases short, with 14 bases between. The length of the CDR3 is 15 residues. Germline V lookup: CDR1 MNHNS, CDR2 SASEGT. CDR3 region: CASSEAHGGDNGYTF. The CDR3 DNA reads TGTGCCAGCAGTGAAGCGCACGGGGGAGACAATGGCTACACCTTC.

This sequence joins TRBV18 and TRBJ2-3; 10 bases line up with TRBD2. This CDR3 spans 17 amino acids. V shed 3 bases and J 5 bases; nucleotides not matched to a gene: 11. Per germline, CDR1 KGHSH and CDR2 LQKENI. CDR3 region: CASSPPRTSGAGDTQYF. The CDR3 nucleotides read TGTGCCAGCTCACCCCCCCGGACTAGCGGAGCGGGAGATACGCAGTATTTT.

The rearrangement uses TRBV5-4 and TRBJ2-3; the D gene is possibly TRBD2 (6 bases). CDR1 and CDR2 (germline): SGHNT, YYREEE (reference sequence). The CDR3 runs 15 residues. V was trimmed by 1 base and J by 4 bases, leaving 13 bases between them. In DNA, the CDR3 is TGTGCCAGCAGCTTGAAACGGGAGAGGGCAGATACGCAGTATTTT. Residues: CASSLKRERADTQYF.

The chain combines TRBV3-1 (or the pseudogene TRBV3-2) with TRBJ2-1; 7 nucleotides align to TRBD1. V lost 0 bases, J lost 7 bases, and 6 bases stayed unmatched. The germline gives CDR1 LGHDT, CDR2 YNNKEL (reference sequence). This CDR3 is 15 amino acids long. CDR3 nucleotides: TGTGCCAGCAGCCAAGACAGGGGGTTTGCGAATGAGCAGTTCTTC. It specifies CASSQDRGFANEQFF.

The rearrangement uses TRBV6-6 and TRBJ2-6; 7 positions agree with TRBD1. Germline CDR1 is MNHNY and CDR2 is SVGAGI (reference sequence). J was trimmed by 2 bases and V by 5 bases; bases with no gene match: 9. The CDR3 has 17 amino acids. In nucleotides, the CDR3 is TGTGCCAGCAGTCTGGATGTTCAGGGGGCTGGGGCCAACGTCCTGACTTTC. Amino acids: CASSLDVQGAGANVLTF.

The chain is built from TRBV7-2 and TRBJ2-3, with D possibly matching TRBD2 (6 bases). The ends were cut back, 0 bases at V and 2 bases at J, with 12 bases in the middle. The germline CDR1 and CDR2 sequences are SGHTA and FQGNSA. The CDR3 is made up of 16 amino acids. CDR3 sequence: CASSLAGGANTDTQYF. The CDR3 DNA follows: TGTGCCAGCAGCTTAGCGGGCGGGGCGAACACAGATACGCAGTATTTT.

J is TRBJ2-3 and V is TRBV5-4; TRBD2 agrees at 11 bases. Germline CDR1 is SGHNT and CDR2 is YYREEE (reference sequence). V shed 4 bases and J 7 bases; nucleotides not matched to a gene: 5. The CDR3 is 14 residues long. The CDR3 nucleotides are TGTGCCAGCAGCGAACTAGCGGGGGTATATACGCAGTATTTT. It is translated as CASSELAGVYTQYF. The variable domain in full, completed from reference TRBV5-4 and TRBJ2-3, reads ETGVTQSPTHLIKTRGQQVTLRCSSQSGHNTVSWYQQALGQGPQFIFQYYREEENGRGNFPPRFSGLQFPNYSSELNVNALELDDSALYLCASSELAGVYTQYFGPGTRLTVL.

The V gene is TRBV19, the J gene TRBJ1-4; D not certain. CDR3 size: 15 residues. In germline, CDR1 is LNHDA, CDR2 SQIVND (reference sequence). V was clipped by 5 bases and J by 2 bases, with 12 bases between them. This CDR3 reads CASSALEATNEKLFF. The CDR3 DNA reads TGTGCCAGTAGTGCCCTTGAAGCGACTAATGAAAAACTGTTTTTT. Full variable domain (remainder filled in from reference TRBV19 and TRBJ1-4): DGGITQSPKYLFRKEGQNVTLSCEQNLNHDAMYWYRQDPGQGLRLIYYSQIVNDFQKGDIAEGYSVSREKKESFPLTVTSAQKNPTAFYLCASSALEATNEKLFFGSGTQLSVL.

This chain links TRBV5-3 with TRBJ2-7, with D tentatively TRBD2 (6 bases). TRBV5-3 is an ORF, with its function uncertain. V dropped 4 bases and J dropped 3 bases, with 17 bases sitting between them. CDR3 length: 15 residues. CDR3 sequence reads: CARSEGWREGYEQYF. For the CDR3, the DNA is TGTGCCAGAAGCGAGGGTTGGCGGGAAGGCTACGAGCAGTACTTC.

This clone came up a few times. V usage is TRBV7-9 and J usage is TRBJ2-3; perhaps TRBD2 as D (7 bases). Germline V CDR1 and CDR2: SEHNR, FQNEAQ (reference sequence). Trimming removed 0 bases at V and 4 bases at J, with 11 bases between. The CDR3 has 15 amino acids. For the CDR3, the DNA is TGTGCCAGCAGCTTAGCGGGGGGGCTGGCAGATACGCAGTATTTT. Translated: CASSLAGGLADTQYF.

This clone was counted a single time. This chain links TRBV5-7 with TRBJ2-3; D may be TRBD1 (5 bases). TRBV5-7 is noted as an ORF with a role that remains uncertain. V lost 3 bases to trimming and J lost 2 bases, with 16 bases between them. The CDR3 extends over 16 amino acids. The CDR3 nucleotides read TGTGCCAGCAGCTCAGACAGAGCTCTGGCCACAGATACGCAGTATTTT. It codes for CASSSDRALATDTQYF.

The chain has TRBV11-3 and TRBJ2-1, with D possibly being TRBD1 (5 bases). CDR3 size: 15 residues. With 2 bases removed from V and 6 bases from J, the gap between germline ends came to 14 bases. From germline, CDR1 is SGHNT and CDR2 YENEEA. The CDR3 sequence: CASSLRGSRANEQFF. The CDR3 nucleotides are TGTGCCAGCAGCTTAAGGGGAAGTAGGGCCAATGAGCAGTTCTTC. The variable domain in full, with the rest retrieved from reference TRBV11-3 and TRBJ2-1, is EAGVVQSPRYKIIEKKQPVAFWCNPISGHNTLYWYLQNLGQGPELLIRYENEEAVDDSQLPKDRFSAERLKGVDSTLKIQPAELGDSAVYLCASSLRGSRANEQFFGPGTRLTVL.

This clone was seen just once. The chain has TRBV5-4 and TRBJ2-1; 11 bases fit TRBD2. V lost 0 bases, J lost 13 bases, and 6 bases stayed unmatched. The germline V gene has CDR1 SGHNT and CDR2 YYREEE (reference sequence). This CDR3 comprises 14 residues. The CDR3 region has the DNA TGTGCCAGCAGCTTGGAAGGGACTAGCGGTATCCAGTTCTTC. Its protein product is CASSLEGTSGIQFF. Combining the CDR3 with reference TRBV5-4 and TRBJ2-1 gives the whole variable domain ETGVTQSPTHLIKTRGQQVTLRCSSQSGHNTVSWYQQALGQGPQFIFQYYREEENGRGNFPPRFSGLQFPNYSSELNVNALELDDSALYLCASSLEGTSGIQFFGPGTRLTVL.

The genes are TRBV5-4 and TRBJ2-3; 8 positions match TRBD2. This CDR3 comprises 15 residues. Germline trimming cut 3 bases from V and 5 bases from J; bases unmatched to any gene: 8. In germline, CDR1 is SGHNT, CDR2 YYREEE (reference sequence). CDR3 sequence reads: CASSYGPAGVDTQYF. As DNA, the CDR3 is TGTGCCAGCAGCTATGGGCCAGCGGGAGTAGATACGCAGTATTTT.

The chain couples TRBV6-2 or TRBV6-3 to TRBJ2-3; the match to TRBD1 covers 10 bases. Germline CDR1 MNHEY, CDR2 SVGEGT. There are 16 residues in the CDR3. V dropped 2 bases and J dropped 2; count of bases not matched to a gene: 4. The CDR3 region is CASSYGTGVYTDTQYF. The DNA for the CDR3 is TGTGCCAGCAGTTACGGGACAGGGGTGTACACAGATACGCAGTATTTT.